The subject of this entry is one TCR beta chain. This CDR3 spans 15 amino acids. The V segment lost 5 bases and the J segment 5 bases; nucleotides outside the gene matches: 8. From germline, CDR1 is KGHDR and CDR2 SFDVKD. As originally analysed: Amplification with reference gene primers provided the estimates of nucleated cell counts. Measured with immunoSEQ multiplex PCR; TCRdb has only the in-frame clones, and not every one. V and J calls and clone size are those listed in that table; D and trimming were worked out from the DNA. Of around 20,000 clones in the sample, nearly 90% were seen once. These data are taken from a study of blood T cell repertoires in COVID-19. Study-level background: The United States, Italy and Spain supplied acute and convalescent COVID-19 samples.

The sequencing input was peripheral blood. This rearrangement joins TRBV24-1 to TRBJ2-5; TRBD1 agrees at 9 bases. The TCR sequence derives from a human donor in a cohort sampled during active COVID-19. The donor label of this sample is uncertain. CDR3 in DNA: TGTGCCACCAGTGCTTCAACAGGGGGCGGGGAGACCCAGTACTTC. It yields the protein CATSASTGGGETQYF.